The 17 T cell receptor beta chains presented below share a single source sample, sequenced in a study of blood T cell repertoires in COVID-19. Profiled with immunoSEQ multiplex PCR; TCRdb holds only in-frame clones, not every one. Of around 140,000 clones in the sample, less than 90% were seen once. Sequencing was done on a sample of peripheral blood. The source of these receptors is a man in his fifties or sixties with acute or convalescent COVID-19.

This chain joins TRBV10-2 and TRBJ2-7, with D possibly being TRBD2 (5 bases). Trimming removed 2 bases at V and 3 bases at J, with 14 bases between. Germline CDR1 and CDR2: WSHSY and SAAADI. The CDR3 contains 15 residues. DNA for the CDR3: TGCGCCAGCAGTGAGAGGACTGATACATTCTACGAGCAGTACTTC. Translation gives CASSERTDTFYEQYF.

V gene TRBV9 combines with J gene TRBJ1-1, with D perhaps matching TRBD1 (6 bases). V gave up 0 bases and J gave up 4 bases, with 16 bases separating them. This CDR3 is built from 16 residues. CDR1 is SGDLS, CDR2 YYNGEE, per germline. The CDR3 DNA sequence: TGTGCCAGCAGCGTAGATCGGGGGGAAGGGGGCACTGAAGCTTTCTTT. It specifies CASSVDRGEGGTEAFF.

The CDR3 bases are TGTGCCAGTAGTATGGGAGGCGGGCAGCCCCAGCATTTT. Encoded protein: CASSMGGGQPQHF. This rearrangement joins TRBV19 to TRBJ1-5; no reliable D call. The CDR3 is 13 residues long. Germline values: CDR1 LNHDA, CDR2 SQIVND (reference sequence). V dropped 3 bases and J dropped 7 bases, with 10 bases sitting between them.

V is TRBV7-9 and J is TRBJ1-3; TRBD1 matches 8 bases. This CDR3 spans 19 amino acids. Germline values: CDR1 SEHNR, CDR2 FQNEAQ (reference sequence). After removal of 5 bases from V and 0 bases from J, the junction contained 15 bases not matched to a gene. As DNA, the CDR3 is TGTGCCAGCAGCCCCAGCGTTGGACAGGGCCAAACCTCTGGAAACACCATATATTTT. It translates to CASSPSVGQGQTSGNTIYF.

V is TRBV30 and J is TRBJ1-3; unclear D gene. V was shortened by 1 base and J by 2 bases, with 9 bases between the two germline ends. Looked up from germline, CDR1 is GTSNPN and CDR2 is SVGIG (reference sequence). The CDR3 is 14 amino acids. The CDR3 loop is CAWSAGDPGNTIYF. In DNA, the CDR3 is TGTGCCTGGAGTGCGGGAGACCCTGGAAACACCATATATTTT.

This rearrangement joins TRBV10-1 to TRBJ1-4; 8 nucleotides agree with TRBD1. This CDR3 region has 15 residues. V shed 7 bases and J 5 bases; nucleotides not matched to a gene: 9. Germline V CDR1 and CDR2: WNHNN, SYGVQD (reference sequence). The CDR3 reads CASKGQVSGNEKLFF. The CDR3 DNA reads TGCGCCAGCAAGGGACAGGTGAGTGGGAATGAAAAACTGTTTTTT.

This chain links TRBV7-9 with TRBJ2-5; possible D gene TRBD2, 5 bases. Trimming removed 8 bases from V and 6 bases from J, with 13 bases in between. CDR3 length equals 12 residues. Germline V CDR1 and CDR2: SEHNR, FQNEAQ (reference sequence). DNA of the CDR3: TGTGCCAGCGGATCGGGGATAAAGACCCAGTACTTC. It translates to CASGSGIKTQYF.

V is TRBV5-1 and J is TRBJ2-2; TRBD2 aligns across 9 bases. CDR1 and CDR2 from the germline V gene are SGHRS and YFSETQ. V trimming: 4 bases; J trimming: 9 bases; junction bases outside the gene matches: 13. This CDR3 contains 16 residues. The chain's CDR3 is CASSRLSGGTSRELFF. In nucleotides, the CDR3 is TGCGCCAGCAGCCGCCTCAGCGGGGGGACGTCCCGGGAGCTGTTTTTT. Supplemented by reference TRBV5-1 and TRBJ2-2, the full variable domain reads KAGVTQTPRYLIKTRGQQVTLSCSPISGHRSVSWYQQTPGQGLQFLFEYFSETQRNKGNFPGRFSGRQFSNSRSEMNVSTLELGDSALYLCASSRLSGGTSRELFFGEGSRLTVL.

The V gene is TRBV2, the J gene TRBJ1-2; 7 bases are shared with TRBD1. The V gene's germline CDR1 is SNHLY and CDR2 FYNNEI. The CDR3 loop spans 13 amino acids. V trimming: 5 bases; J trimming: 5 bases; junction bases outside the gene matches: 5. The CDR3 region has the DNA TGTGCCAGCAGTTTGGGACAGCAATATGGCTACACCTTC. This gives the protein CASSLGQQYGYTF. Supplemented by reference TRBV2 and TRBJ1-2, the full variable domain reads EPEVTQTPSHQVTQMGQEVILRCVPISNHLYFYWYRQILGQKVEFLVSFYNNEISEKSEIFDDQFSVERPDGSNFTLKIRSTKLEDSAMYFCASSLGQQYGYTFGSGTRLTVV.

The rearrangement joins TRBV3-1 (or the pseudogene TRBV3-2) to TRBJ1-2; TRBD1 agrees at 8 bases. There are 15 residues in the CDR3. The germline gives CDR1 LGHDT, CDR2 YNNKEL (reference sequence). With V trimmed by 0 bases and J by 7 bases, 7 bases remained unmatched. The CDR3 DNA reads as TGTGCCAGCAGCCAAGACCCAGGGGGCGCGGTTGGCTACACCTTC. Protein: CASSQDPGGAVGYTF.

The gene calls are TRBV4-2 and TRBJ1-3; D is unclear. Per germline, CDR1 LGHNA and CDR2 YNFKEQ. Trimming left V 4 bases short and J 3 bases short, with 13 bases between. This CDR3 has 15 amino acids. The CDR3 DNA is TGTGCCAGCAGCCCATATCGTGGGAGTGGAAACACCATATATTTT. Translated: CASSPYRGSGNTIYF.

The chain has TRBV2 and TRBJ1-2; the match to TRBD1 covers 7 bases. CDR3 length: 14 amino acids. Germline CDR1 reads SNHLY; CDR2 reads FYNNEI. J was trimmed by 3 bases and V by 7 bases; bases with no gene match: 8. The CDR3 region is CASKKGQGDYGYTF. The DNA for the CDR3 is TGTGCCAGCAAGAAGGGCCAGGGGGACTATGGCTACACCTTC.

The gene calls are TRBV18 and TRBJ2-1; 9 bases agree with TRBD1. From germline, CDR1 is KGHSH and CDR2 LQKENI. Trimming took 6 bases from V and 7 from J; bases not matched to a gene: 13. This CDR3 has 16 amino acids. CDR3 protein: CASSLGQGRSGNEQFF. The CDR3, as DNA: TGTGCCAGCTCCCTGGGACAGGGAAGGTCTGGGAATGAGCAGTTCTTC. The full variable domain, completed using reference TRBV18 and TRBJ2-1, is NAGVMQNPRHLVRRRGQEARLRCSPMKGHSHVYWYRQLPEEGLKFMVYLQKENIIDESGMPKERFSAEFPKEGPSILRIQQVVRGDSAAYFCASSLGQGRSGNEQFFGPGTRLTVL.

This clone came up once. This rearrangement joins TRBV6-5 to TRBJ2-7, with 7 bases identical to TRBD1. The germline CDR1 and CDR2 sequences are MNHEY and SVGAGI. V shed 8 bases and J 6 bases; nucleotides not matched to a gene: 10. There are 13 residues in the CDR3. CDR3 nucleotides: TGTGCCAGCCGGGGAGAGGGGGCGAGCGAGCAGTACTTC. Its translation is CASRGEGASEQYF.

This rearrangement joins TRBV5-1 to TRBJ2-5; 8 bases match TRBD2. This CDR3 spans 14 amino acids. J was trimmed by 1 base and V by 3 bases; bases with no gene match: 2. In germline, CDR1 is SGHRS, CDR2 YFSETQ. DNA for the CDR3: TGCGCCAGCAGCTATCGGGGGGGCCAAGAGACCCAGTACTTC. Translation gives CASSYRGGQETQYF.

The V call is TRBV6-6, the J call TRBJ1-2, with D possibly being TRBD1 (6 bases). V was trimmed by 5 bases and J by 4 bases, leaving 11 bases between them. Germline lookup yields CDR1 MNHNY and CDR2 SVGAGI (reference sequence). The length of the CDR3 is 13 residues. The chain's CDR3 is CASSPARGYGYTF. The DNA for the CDR3 is TGTGCCAGCAGTCCGGCCAGGGGCTATGGCTACACCTTC.

The chain has TRBV4-1 and TRBJ2-2; a weak D match, TRBD2 (5 bases). V lost 1 base to trimming and J lost 7 bases, with 7 bases between them. This CDR3 contains 13 residues. CDR1 and CDR2 (germline): MGHRA, YSYEKL. As DNA, the CDR3 is TGCGCCAGCAGCCAAGTGGCGGGCGGGGAGCTGTTTTTT. Its translation: CASSQVAGGELFF.